This T cell receptor beta chain appears in the sequencing data of a study of blood T cell repertoires in COVID-19. Overall study: Collection of acute and convalescent COVID-19 samples took place in the United States, Italy and Spain. Sources were T cells, B-cell-depleted T cells, or PBMCs; the material itself was cDNA or gDNA.

This clone was counted a few times. Clones were read by immunoSEQ multiplex PCR, and TCRdb kept only the in-frame ones, dropping some. The table shows 160,000 or so clones, with roughly 78% occurring only once. CDR1 GTSNPN and CDR2 SVGIG come from the germline V gene (reference sequence). The CDR3 runs 14 residues. V gave up 1 base and J gave up 2 bases; unmatched junction bases: 2. The gene calls are TRBV30 and TRBJ1-5; 7 nucleotides agree with TRBD1. The source of this sequence is a man between 65 and 85 years old with active or convalescent COVID-19. Specimen: peripheral blood. The CDR3 DNA reads as TGTGCCTGGAGTGGCGACAGGGGCAATCAGCCCCAGCATTTT. Translation: CAWSGDRGNQPQHF. The full variable domain, with the rest looked up from reference TRBV30 and TRBJ1-5, is SQTIHQWPATLVQPVGSPLSLECTVEGTSNPNLYWYRQAAGRGLQLLFYSVGIGQISSEVPQNLSASRPQDRQFILSSKKLLLSDSGFYLCAWSGDRGNQPQHFGDGTRLSIL.